This record concerns one T cell receptor beta chain sequence. Its antigen is not identified. The data stem from a study of CD8+ T cells in alopecia areata. Study-wide findings and caveats: Scalp clonality and expanded CD8+ clones among the top 100 showed significant decreases with tofacitinib.

Trimming removed 11 bases at V and 8 bases at J, with 13 bases between. There are 11 residues in the CDR3. Germline CDR1 MNHEY, CDR2 SMNVEV (reference sequence). Treatment given: oral pan-JAK inhibitor, 5-10 mg twice daily. RNA was isolated and reverse transcribed to cDNA, the sequencing template. Clones were read by immunoSEQ multiplex PCR, and TCRdb kept only the in-frame ones, dropping some. The sample lists 98,000 or so clones, roughly 64% occurring once. The material was CD8+ T cells sorted from blood, obtained at week 4, from a patient treated with tofacitinib. The receptor's source is a human donor with alopecia areata. The rearrangement uses TRBV27 and TRBJ2-1, with D perhaps being TRBD1 or TRBD2 (6 bases each). CDR3 nucleotides: TGTGCCGTCCTGAGGGGGGATGAGCAGTTCTTC. Its translation: CAVLRGDEQFF.